These 13 T cell receptor beta chains were all obtained from the same sample, sequenced in a study of CD8+ T cells in alopecia areata (dated by TCRdb to 2016 to 2019). Receptor amplification or capture employed the immunoSEQ multiplex PCR assay. RNA was extracted from all samples and reverse transcribed into cDNA as template for TCR sequencing. TCRdb retrieved this table from immuneACCESS and kept in-frame rearrangements only. Not all clones are present; in checked studies, unresolved V genes account for under half, and no reason is known for the remainder. The sample records about 180,000 clones, less than 75% of which are singletons. The ten largest clones take up 10% to 12% of the sample. The sample's time point, from its label and the paper: baseline before oral tofacitinib. This specimen was CD8+ T cells sorted from blood, taken at week 0. The receptor set was obtained from a human donor with alopecia areata.

The V gene is TRBV12-5, the J gene TRBJ2-1, with TRBD2 matching over 10 bases. The ends lost 11 bases at V and 0 bases at J; junction bases unmatched: 13. CDR1 and CDR2 (germline): LGHNT, FRNRAP. This CDR3 is 17 amino acids long. The CDR3 loop is CAVFSTSGANSYNEQFF. The CDR3 DNA reads TGTGCTGTGTTCTCCACTAGCGGGGCGAACTCCTACAATGAGCAGTTCTTC.

There are a few counts of this clone. This sequence joins TRBV2 and TRBJ1-3; D is undetermined. V lost 8 bases and J 0 bases, leaving 11 bases between the germline ends. The CDR3 is made up of 14 amino acids. Germline assignment: CDR1 SNHLY and CDR2 FYNNEI. This chain's CDR3 is CASFLSSSGNTIYF. As DNA, the CDR3 is TGTGCCAGCTTCTTGTCAAGCTCTGGAAACACCATATATTTT.

The chain links TRBV10-3 to TRBJ2-3; D perhaps matches TRBD2 (6 bases). The CDR3 is 12 residues long. CDR1 ENHRY and CDR2 SYGVKD come from the germline V gene. The V gene lost 7 bases and the J gene lost 4 bases, with 9 bases spanning the gap. In nucleotides, the CDR3 is TGTGCCATCAATGGGGAGGCAGATACGCAGTATTTT. Its translation: CAINGEADTQYF.

The chain joins TRBV2 to TRBJ1-5; D not resolved. The V gene lost 2 bases and the J gene lost 7 bases, with 6 bases spanning the gap. CDR3 length: 12 amino acids. CDR1 is SNHLY, CDR2 FYNNEI, per germline. CDR3 sequence: CASSEIRQPQHF. The CDR3 region has the DNA TGTGCCAGCAGTGAAATAAGGCAGCCCCAGCATTTT.

This clone occurred once. The chain carries TRBV5-1 and TRBJ1-1; 7 bases align to TRBD1. The CDR3 loop spans 15 amino acids. From germline, CDR1 is SGHRS and CDR2 YFSETQ. V shed 6 bases, J shed 0 bases, and the junction held 8 bases outside the gene matches. CDR3 region: CASTQYGTVNTEAFF. In DNA form, the CDR3 reads TGCGCCAGCACCCAGTACGGGACAGTGAACACTGAAGCTTTCTTT.

This clone was seen a handful of times. The rearrangement uses TRBV5-6 and TRBJ2-7; 7 nucleotides align to TRBD2. J lost 4 bases, V lost 4 bases, and 11 bases had no gene match. CDR3 size: 15 residues. Germline assignment: CDR1 SGHDT and CDR2 YYEEEE. CDR3 nucleotides: TGTGCCAGCAGCCAAAGGGAGGGGATCCCTTACGAGCAGTACTTC. It yields the protein CASSQREGIPYEQYF.

The rearrangement links TRBV7-9 to TRBJ1-4, with a weak D call TRBD1 (6 bases). There are 16 residues in the CDR3. Germline V gene data show CDR1 as SEHNR and CDR2 as FQNEAQ (reference sequence). V lost 5 bases, J lost 6 bases, and 19 bases lay in between. The CDR3 nucleotides read TGTGCCAGCAGCCTAGAGAACAGGGAGGATGATGAAAAACTGTTTTTT. Translating gives CASSLENREDDEKLFF.

CDR3: CASSLEGGGSNQPQHF. The DNA for the CDR3 is TGCGCCAGCAGCTTGGAGGGGGGCGGTAGCAATCAGCCCCAGCATTTT. The rearrangement links TRBV5-1 to TRBJ1-5, with a weak D call TRBD1 (6 bases). Between the trimmed V and J ends, which lost 0 bases and 0 bases, there was a span of 10 bases. Germline V CDR1 and CDR2: SGHRS, YFSETQ. The CDR3 loop spans 16 amino acids.

This clone occurred a few times. The J gene is TRBJ1-4, the V gene TRBV5-6; D remains unclear. The V and J ends lost 0 bases and 5 bases respectively, with 2 bases between them. Germline CDR1 is SGHDT and CDR2 is YYEEEE. This CDR3 comprises 12 residues. The CDR3 reads CASSLGNEKLFF. CDR3 nucleotides: TGTGCCAGCAGCTTGGGAAATGAAAAACTGTTTTTT.

This clone was seen only a few times. The V gene is TRBV5-6, the J gene TRBJ1-5; TRBD1 matches 7 bases. V lost 4 bases and J lost 2; bases outside the gene matches: 9. The V gene's germline CDR1 is SGHDT and CDR2 YYEEEE. The CDR3 consists of 16 residues. For the CDR3, the DNA is TGTGCCAGCAGCCTACAGACAGGGTTGGGCAATCAGCCCCAGCATTTT. Its protein is CASSLQTGLGNQPQHF.

Only a few counts were recorded for this clone. The chain employs TRBV6-5 and TRBJ1-6; D is perhaps TRBD1 (5 bases). CDR1 and CDR2 (germline): MNHEY, SVGAGI. This CDR3 comprises 13 residues. Trimming pared 10 bases from V and 7 bases from J, leaving 14 bases between. The CDR3 loop reads CATGGSGNSPLHF. CDR3 in DNA: TGTGCCACCGGGGGGTCGGGGAATTCACCCCTCCACTTT.

This chain uses TRBV5-1 with TRBJ2-7; TRBD1 matches 9 bases. V trimming: 4 bases; J trimming: 2 bases; junction bases outside the gene matches: 10. The CDR3 sequence is 16 residues long. Germline V CDR1 and CDR2: SGHRS, YFSETQ. CDR3 sequence reads: CASSKDRDRETYEQYF. DNA of the CDR3: TGCGCCAGCAGCAAGGACCGGGACAGGGAGACCTACGAGCAGTACTTC.

In this sample, this clone turned up once. The gene calls are TRBV15 and TRBJ1-1, with D unclear. The ends were cut back, 0 bases at V and 1 base at J, with 3 bases in the middle. The CDR3 is 13 amino acids. Germline assignment: CDR1 LNHNV and CDR2 YYDKDF (reference sequence). CDR3 DNA sequence: TGTGCCACCAGCAGAGATGAGAACACTGAAGCTTTCTTT. This codes for CATSRDENTEAFF.